The 17 T cell receptor beta chains given below trace back to one sample, sequenced in a study of shared clonotypes between healthy human individuals. The data were produced by immunoSEQ multiplex PCR, yet TCRdb's version contains in-frame clones alone and is incomplete. The profile shows about 1.1 million clones, approximately 75% of them singletons. The sequencing input was memory CD4+ T cells from PBMCs. Described subset: CD45RA-negative fraction. Source of these receptors: a man aged 18 to 35 in good health. Some clones in this sample may be carry-over from other donors' samples.

V gene TRBV15 combines with J gene TRBJ1-3; 8 bases map to TRBD1. The CDR3 totals 15 residues. V trimming: 5 bases; J trimming: 2 bases; junction bases outside the gene matches: 5. Looked up from germline, CDR1 is LNHNV and CDR2 is YYDKDF (reference sequence). The CDR3 coding sequence is TGTGCCACCAGCGCTTACAGGGGGACTGGAAACACCATATATTTT. Encoded protein: CATSAYRGTGNTIYF.

The chain uses TRBV5-6 and TRBJ1-2, with 8 bases that match TRBD1. With 4 bases clipped from V and 4 bases from J, the junction kept 3 bases outside the gene matches. Germline lookup yields CDR1 SGHDT and CDR2 YYEEEE. The CDR3 totals 13 residues. The CDR3 DNA is TGTGCCAGCAGCAAGGACAGGGCCTATGGCTACACCTTC. Protein product: CASSKDRAYGYTF.

The gene calls are TRBV15 and TRBJ1-2; the match to TRBD1 covers 7 bases. Germline-derived CDR1 and CDR2 are LNHNV and YYDKDF (reference sequence). CDR3 size: 14 residues. V shed 1 base, J shed 8 bases, and the junction held 7 bases outside the gene matches. For the CDR3, the DNA is TGTGCCACCAGCAGAGGGGGACAGCTCCAAGGCTACACCTTC. Translating it yields CATSRGGQLQGYTF.

As for this clone: The junction departs from the called germline gene at one end, perhaps through a read error. Different DNA sequences within this sample yield the same CDR3. CDR3 loop: CASSPGPDQPQHF. The CDR3 DNA reads TGTGCCAGCTCACCCGGGCCTGATCAGCCACAGCATTTT. The J gene is TRBJ1-5, the V gene TRBV18; D not resolved. Germline loops: CDR1 KGHSH, CDR2 LQKENI. CDR3 length: 13 residues.

This sequence joins TRBV2 and TRBJ2-3; 8 bases align to TRBD1. The CDR3 extends over 17 amino acids. Trimming took 6 bases from V and 2 from J; bases not matched to a gene: 13. The germline CDR1 and CDR2 sequences are SNHLY and FYNNEI. For the CDR3, the DNA is TGTGCCAGCAGGGCCCCCAGATCGGACAGGGTCACAGATACGCAGTATTTT. Its protein product is CASRAPRSDRVTDTQYF.

Comment on this clone: The CDR3 carries no conserved terminal phenylalanine or tryptophan, so it likely arises from a read error. Other DNA sequences in the sample encode the same CDR3. V is TRBV30 and J is TRBJ1-2; D remains ambiguous. CDR3 length equals 13 residues. Germline lookup yields CDR1 GTSNPN and CDR2 SVGIG (reference sequence). The CDR3 nucleotides read TGTGCCTACAAACTAACCCGGGGATATGGTTACACCCTC. Translation: CAYKLTRGYGYTL.

This clone was seen repeatedly, ten times or more. The chain links TRBV5-8 to TRBJ1-3, with 8 bases matching TRBD1. V lost 4 bases and J lost 0; bases outside the gene matches: 9. Germline V gene data show CDR1 as SGHTS and CDR2 as YDEGEE. The CDR3 length is 17 residues. This CDR3 reads CASSRGGTGGSGNTIYF. CDR3 sequence (DNA): TGTGCCAGCAGCCGCGGGGGCACAGGGGGCTCTGGAAACACCATATATTTT.

The chain couples TRBV5-1 to TRBJ2-7, with D hard to call. The CDR3 totals 12 residues. Germline lookup yields CDR1 SGHRS and CDR2 YFSETQ. V gave up 3 bases and J gave up 1 base, with 5 bases separating them. CDR3 coding DNA: TGCGCCAGCAGCTCGGAATCCTACGAGCAGTACTTC. Residues: CASSSESYEQYF.

The sample holds a few counts of this clone. The chain is built from TRBV28 and TRBJ1-2; D unresolved. The germline V gene encodes CDR1 MDHEN and CDR2 SYDVKM. Between the trimmed V and J ends, which lost 7 bases and 2 bases, there was a span of 5 bases. This CDR3 spans 11 amino acids. DNA of the CDR3: TGTGCCAGCACAGGAAACTATGGCTACACCTTC. Its translation is CASTGNYGYTF.

This clone was counted between two and nine times. The genes are TRBV6-6 and TRBJ1-2; the D is unclear. CDR1 and CDR2 from the germline V gene are MNHNY and SVGAGI (reference sequence). The ends were cut back, 0 bases at V and 6 bases at J, with 17 bases in the middle. CDR3 length: 16 amino acids. CDR3 nucleotide sequence: TGTGCCAGCAGTTACTCGTATATCATGGGAACGAATGGCTACACCTTC. Translated: CASSYSYIMGTNGYTF.

V gene TRBV5-4 combines with J gene TRBJ2-6, with 8 nucleotides matching TRBD2. Germline V gene data show CDR1 as SGHNT and CDR2 as YYREEE (reference sequence). Trimming at V came to 4 bases and at J to 0 bases, leaving 6 bases not matched to a gene. This CDR3 region has 17 residues. CDR3 loop: CASSPFGLASGANVLTF. The DNA for the CDR3 is TGTGCCAGCAGCCCTTTCGGACTAGCCTCTGGGGCCAACGTCCTGACTTTC.

A note on this clone: This same CDR3 is encoded by further DNA sequences in the sample. This chain links TRBV27 with TRBJ2-3; 9 nucleotides match TRBD2. The CDR3 sequence is 16 residues long. With 1 base clipped from V and 1 base from J, the junction kept 3 bases outside the gene matches. The V gene's germline CDR1 is MNHEY and CDR2 SMNVEV (reference sequence). CDR3 DNA sequence: TGTGCCAGCAGTTTATTGGCGGGAGGGGGCACAGATACGCAGTATTTT. Residues: CASSLLAGGGTDTQYF.

On this clone itself: At one of its ends the junction is not consistent with the germline gene, which may arise from a read error. This sample also contains other DNA sequences that code for the same CDR3. The chain carries TRBV19 and TRBJ2-7; 8 positions agree with TRBD2. The CDR3 has 14 residues. Per the germline V gene, CDR1 is LNHDA and CDR2 is SQIVND (reference sequence). The CDR3: CASSMASGSYEQYF. CDR3 bases: TGTGCAAGTAGTATGGCGAGCGGGAGCTACGAGCAGTACTTC.

This clone was detected once. The chain joins TRBV5-6 to TRBJ1-4; possible D gene TRBD1, 5 bases. Trimming took off 4 bases at V and 2 bases at J, with 12 bases between the two ends. The CDR3 loop spans 15 amino acids. Germline V gene lookup returns CDR1 SGHDT and CDR2 YYEEEE. CDR3 amino acids: CASSRAPGTNEKLFF. DNA of the CDR3: TGTGCCAGCAGCCGAGCCCCAGGGACTAATGAAAAACTGTTTTTT.

This clone has more than one count but fewer than ten. The chain couples TRBV19 to TRBJ2-5, with 9 bases fitting TRBD2. The germline CDR1 and CDR2 sequences are LNHDA and SQIVND (reference sequence). The V gene end was trimmed by 10 bases and the J gene end by 5 bases; junction bases not matched to a gene: 8. This CDR3 is built from 13 residues. CDR3 loop: CATHMAGGETQYF. The CDR3 DNA sequence: TGTGCCACCCATATGGCGGGAGGGGAGACCCAGTACTTC.

Concerning this clone itself: Possible read error: a much larger clone is one base away. This chain joins TRBV30 and TRBJ2-4; TRBD2 is a possible D gene (5 bases). Germline CDR1 and CDR2: GTSNPN and SVGIG (reference sequence). The CDR3 runs to 13 residues. CDR3 loop: CTWSSGPGNIQYF. The CDR3 DNA reads as TGTACCTGGAGTTCGGGCCCGGGGAACATTCAGTACTTC. Filled out from reference TRBV30 and TRBJ2-4, the complete variable domain reads SQTIHQWPATLVQPVGSPLSLECTVEGTSNPNLYWYRQAAGRGLQLLFYSVGIGQISSEVPQNLSASRPQDRQFILSSKKLLLSDSGFYLCTWSSGPGNIQYFGAGTRLSVL.

This chain links TRBV5-5 with TRBJ2-7, with D perhaps matching TRBD1 (6 bases). Germline V gene lookup returns CDR1 SGHKS and CDR2 YYEKEE (reference sequence). This CDR3 spans 13 amino acids. V lost 4 bases, J lost 6 bases, and 14 bases lay in between. The CDR3 is CASSPPRGSEQYF. CDR3 sequence (DNA): TGTGCCAGCAGCCCCCCCAGGGGAAGCGAGCAGTACTTC. Looking up the rest from reference TRBV5-5 and TRBJ2-7 gives the full variable domain: DAGVTQSPTHLIKTRGQQVTLRCSPISGHKSVSWYQQVLGQGPQFIFQYYEKEERGRGNFPDRFSARQFPNYSSELNVNALLLGDSALYLCASSPPRGSEQYFGPGTRLTVT.